The T cell receptor (beta chain) under discussion was sequenced for a study of blood T cells in healthy people across ages. Study-wide results and caveats: Strong correlation linked observed beta diversity and percent naive T cells.

Regarding this clonotype: Its antigen is still unknown.

Next came a second PCR, run for about 6 to 11 cycles, which used a sample-barcoded 5' primer along with a J-beta primer mix. Every cDNA molecule carried a tag from a template-switch adaptor bearing 12 random nucleotides. TCRdb reprocessed the 5' RACE reads via MiXCR and lists one record per CDR3 protein. The repertoire has about 940,000 distinct CDR3 sequences, around 48% of them found once; the top ten carry over 10%. With 2 bases removed from V and 5 bases from J, the gap between germline ends came to 12 bases. Looked up from germline, CDR1 is MNHNY and CDR2 is SVGAGI (reference sequence). The CDR3 contains 14 residues.

The sequence derives from a man in his thirties or forties in good health. This chain uses TRBV6-6 with TRBJ2-5, with D possibly being TRBD1 or TRBD2 (5 bases each). Sample: blood. The CDR3 DNA sequence: TGTGCCAGCAGTTACGAGGGACGTGGTGAGACCCAGTACTTC. Protein sequence: CASSYEGRGETQYF.